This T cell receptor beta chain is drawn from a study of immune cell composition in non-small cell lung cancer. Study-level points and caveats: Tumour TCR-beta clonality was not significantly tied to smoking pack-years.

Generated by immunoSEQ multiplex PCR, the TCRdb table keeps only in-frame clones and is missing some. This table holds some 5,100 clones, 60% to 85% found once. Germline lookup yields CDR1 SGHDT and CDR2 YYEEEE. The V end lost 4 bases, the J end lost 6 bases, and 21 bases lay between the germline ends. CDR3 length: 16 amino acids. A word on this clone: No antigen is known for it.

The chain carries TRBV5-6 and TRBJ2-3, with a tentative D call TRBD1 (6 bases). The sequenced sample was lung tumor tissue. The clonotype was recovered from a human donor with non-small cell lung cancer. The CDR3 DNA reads TGTGCCAGCAGCCCGTACCAAGCTACAGGGACCGATACGCAGTATTTT. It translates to CASSPYQATGTDTQYF.